Each of the 7 T cell receptor beta chains below was sequenced from the same sample in a study of T-cell memory formation after mild COVID-19. TCRdb itself ran the 5' RACE reads through MiXCR, one entry per CDR3 protein. The sample includes about 270,000 distinct CDR3 sequences, over 15% of them seen just once. Sequenced sample: PBMCs or a T cell subset sorted from them (not recorded which). These receptors were obtained from a man aged 18 to 29 who had mild COVID-19 (a few samples of this study predate the infection). Cell type and time point are not known.

The rearrangement links TRBV4-1 to TRBJ2-7; perhaps TRBD2 as D (5 bases). The CDR3 contains 14 residues. The V and J ends lost 1 base and 5 bases respectively, with 12 bases between them. The germline V gene encodes CDR1 MGHRA and CDR2 YSYEKL. DNA of the CDR3: TGCGCCAGCAGCCAAGTCGAGGGTTCCAACGAGCAGTACGTC. Amino acid sequence: CASSQVEGSNEQYV.

This chain connects TRBV7-8 to TRBJ2-1; weak D call: TRBD2 (5 bases). The CDR3 has 13 amino acids. Deletions cut 2 bases from V and 9 bases from J, with 11 bases between. Germline assignment: CDR1 SGHVS and CDR2 FQNEAQ. CDR3 in amino acids: CASSLIPGIEQFF. As DNA, the CDR3 is TGTGCCAGCAGCTTAATCCCGGGAATTGAGCAGTTCTTC.

This clonotype was counted a few times. The chain has TRBV20-1 and TRBJ1-5, with D tentatively TRBD1 (5 bases). Germline V gene sequence: CDR1 DFQATT, CDR2 SNEGSKA (reference sequence). This CDR3 spans 12 amino acids. The V end was cut by 7 bases, the J end by 10 bases, with 17 bases between. The CDR3 DNA sequence: TGCAGTGGTCGGGACCGTCTAAAACCCCAGCATTTT. This codes for CSGRDRLKPQHF.

The rearrangement uses TRBV5-5 and TRBJ1-1; 7 nucleotides line up with TRBD1. This CDR3 comprises 14 residues. Germline CDR1 reads SGHKS; CDR2 reads YYEKEE (reference sequence). V trimming: 4 bases; J trimming: 4 bases; junction bases outside the gene matches: 7. The CDR3 DNA is TGTGCCAGCAGCCTAGAGGGGGCTAGCACTGAAGCTTTCTTT. This translates into CASSLEGASTEAFF.

This clonotype was seen only a few times. The gene calls are TRBV6-2 or TRBV6-3 and TRBJ1-5; D might be TRBD1 (6 bases). The CDR3 totals 16 residues. Per germline, CDR1 MNHEY and CDR2 SVGEGT. The ends were cut back, 7 bases at V and 0 bases at J, with 16 bases in the middle. The DNA for the CDR3 is TGTGCCAGCAAACCAGGACAGCTTTATAGCAATCAGCCCCAGCATTTT. Its protein product is CASKPGQLYSNQPQHF.

The chain uses TRBV20-1 and TRBJ2-5; possible D gene TRBD2, 5 bases. Per the germline V gene, CDR1 is DFQATT and CDR2 is SNEGSKA (reference sequence). The V gene lost 1 base and the J gene lost 2 bases, with 11 bases spanning the gap. The CDR3 is 14 amino acids. DNA for the CDR3: TGCAGTGCTAGAGCAGTAAGCGGACAAGAGACCCAGTACTTC. Translated, it gives CSARAVSGQETQYF.

This clonotype was found a few times. This chain joins TRBV5-1 and TRBJ2-2, with 12 positions matching TRBD2. CDR1 and CDR2 from the germline V gene are SGHRS and YFSETQ. The V segment lost 4 bases and the J segment 3 bases; nucleotides outside the gene matches: 7. The length of the CDR3 is 17 residues. The DNA of the CDR3 is TGCGCCAGCAGCCCGTGGACTAGCGGGGATTACACCGGGGAGCTGTTTTTT. Translation: CASSPWTSGDYTGELFF.